Listed below are T cell receptor beta chains from one sample, sequenced in a study of cytomegalovirus exposure and HLA in healthy donors. Measured with immunoSEQ multiplex PCR; TCRdb has only the in-frame clones, and not every one. This sample yields some 200,000 clones, of which about four fifths are seen a single time; under 3% belongs to the top ten. The sample taken for sequencing was PBMCs. These receptor sequences come from a woman aged 45-65 years in good health and CMV-seronegative. The CDR3 runs from the conserved cysteine through the conserved F or W. Each record gives: D gene, J gene, V gene, clone size, CDR3 DNA, CDR3 protein. A D gene is named only where the DNA matches it firmly. The size entry is marked missing in some rows and otherwise reads once, few, many or a size class.

NA TRBJ2-7 TRBV5-1 NA TGCGCCAGCAGCTTGGGGAGGGAAAGCGAGCAGTACTTC CASSLGRESEQYF
NA TRBJ2-7 TRBV23-1 NA TGCGCCAGCAGTCAAACCACTACCCTAAGCGAGCAGTACTTC CASSQTTTLSEQYF
TRBD1 TRBJ1-1 TRBV7-2 NA TGTGCCAGCAGCTTAAGGCATGGGACAGGGCCCTACACTGAAGCTTTCTTT CASSLRHGTGPYTEAFF
TRBD2 TRBJ2-7 TRBV28 NA TGTGCCAGCAGTGCAGGGGCTAGCGGGATCTACGAGCAGTACTTC CASSAGASGIYEQYF
TRBD1 TRBJ2-6 TRBV28 NA TGTGCCAGCAGTTTAGAACAGGGGGCAGGCTCTGGGGCCAACGTCCTGACTTTC CASSLEQGAGSGANVLTF
NA TRBJ2-2 TRBV7-8 NA TGTGCCAGCAGCACAACCGGGACTTCTTCTGGGGAGCTGTTTTTT CASSTTGTSSGELFF
NA TRBJ1-4 TRBV7-2 NA TGTGCCAGCAGCCCCGGTGGACTTAATGAAAAACTGTTTTTT CASSPGGLNEKLFF
NA TRBJ2-3 TRBV2 NA TGTGCCAGCGGGGGGGCGGGGGGCACAGATACGCAGTATTTT CASGGAGGTDTQYF
TRBD1 TRBJ2-2 TRBV6-4 NA TGTGCCAGCAGTGCCGACAGGGGTTCCGGGGAGCTGTTTTTT CASSADRGSGELFF
TRBD1 TRBJ2-5 TRBV7-2 NA TGTGCCAGCAGCCCTACAGGGGCCGGAGAGACCCAGTACTTC CASSPTGAGETQYF
TRBD1 TRBJ1-1 TRBV19 NA TGTGCCAGTATTTTGGGAGGGACAGGGGGCAACACTGAAGCTTTCTTT CASILGGTGGNTEAFF
TRBD1 TRBJ2-2 TRBV12-5 NA TGTGCTAGTGCCCGGACAGGGATCACCGGGGAGCTGTTTTTT CASARTGITGELFF
TRBD2 TRBJ2-1 TRBV11-2 NA TGTGCCAGCAGCTTAGTGACTAGCGGGAGCTCCTACAATGAGCAGTTCTTC CASSLVTSGSSYNEQFF
NA TRBJ1-5 TRBV5-3 NA TGTGCCAGAAGGGGGGGGACGGGGAACAATCAGCCCCAGCATTTT CARRGGTGNNQPQHF
NA TRBJ1-1 TRBV9 NA TGTGCCAGCAGCCCGCGGACAAGCACTGAAGCTTTCTTT CASSPRTSTEAFF
NA TRBJ1-6 TRBV5-1 NA TGCGCCAGCAGCTTGGAGCAGGGGAGTAGTAATTCACCCCTCCACTTT CASSLEQGSSNSPLHF
TRBD1 TRBJ1-4 TRBV6-6 once TGTGCCAGCAGCCCGGACAGGGCGGCTAATGAAAAACTGTTTTTT CASSPDRAANEKLFF
NA TRBJ1-1 TRBV15 NA TGTGCCACCAGCAGATGGATAGGACAGACGTGGAAGGGGGACGCTGAAGCTTTCTTT CATSRWIGQTWKGDAEAFF
TRBD1 TRBJ1-2 TRBV7-2 NA TGTGCCAGCAGCCCTAGGACAGGGACAAGCGGCTACACCTTC CASSPRTGTSGYTF
TRBD2 TRBJ2-3 TRBV7-9 few TGTGCCAGCAGCTTAGCCAGCGGGGGGGCTGGAGATACGCAGTATTTT CASSLASGGAGDTQYF
NA TRBJ1-4 TRBV28 NA TGTGCCAGCAGTTTAGGGGTCAGGGGAGCTGAAAAACTGTTTTTT CASSLGVRGAEKLFF
NA TRBJ2-3 TRBV5-1 once TGCGCCAGCAGTCCCCCAACGCGGGCAGATACGCAGTATTTT CASSPPTRADTQYF
NA TRBJ1-2 TRBV18 medium-sized TGTGCCAGCTCACCCGCGGGATATGGCTACACCTTC CASSPAGYGYTF
TRBD2 TRBJ2-7 TRBV6-5 NA TGTGCCAGCAGTTACTCGGCCAGCGGGGGCTACGAGCAGTACTTC CASSYSASGGYEQYF
NA TRBJ2-2 TRBV7-6 NA TGTGCCAGCAGCAACTCGGGACTGAACACCGGGGAGCTGTTTTTT CASSNSGLNTGELFF
TRBD1 TRBJ1-5 TRBV4-1 NA TGCGCCAGCAGCCAAGGGGTGTTTCAGGGGGTCAATCAGCCCCAGCATTTT CASSQGVFQGVNQPQHF
NA TRBJ1-5 TRBV6-1 NA TGTGCCAGCAGTGAAGCGCTTCTTGGCGGCGGGACCCAGCATTTT CASSEALLGGGTQHF
TRBD2 TRBJ2-1 TRBV2 NA TGTGCCAGCAGGCCCGCGCTAGCGGGACAATACAATGAGCAGTTCTTC CASRPALAGQYNEQFF
TRBD2 TRBJ2-2 TRBV9 NA TGTGCCAGCAGCGTAGAGGCGGGAGGCACCGGGGAGCTGTTTTTT CASSVEAGGTGELFF
NA TRBJ1-5 TRBV5-4 NA TGTGCCAGCAGCTTATGGCCCGGGAGCAATCAGCCCCAGCATTTT CASSLWPGSNQPQHF
NA TRBJ1-1 TRBV7-2 few TGTGCCAGCAGCTTACAGGGGAACACTGAAGCTTTCTTT CASSLQGNTEAFF